This passage covers 7 T cell receptor beta chains from one sample sequenced in a study of OX40 agonist ivuxolimab in advanced cancers. Libraries were prepared by immunoSEQ multiplex PCR; TCRdb keeps only in-frame clonotypes and omits some of them. The sample contains approximately 50,000 clones, approximately 90% of which appear only once. The source was CD4+ or CD8+ T cells sorted from blood, collected in a trial of the OX40 agonist ivuxolimab. Receptors originate from an adult with an advanced solid tumor such as melanoma, head and neck, liver or kidney cancer.

V gene TRBV7-9 combines with J gene TRBJ2-5; 7 nucleotides align to TRBD1. CDR1 is SEHNR, CDR2 FQNEAQ, per germline (reference sequence). This CDR3 spans 15 amino acids. After removal of 5 bases from V and 1 base from J, the junction contained 7 bases not matched to a gene. Here the CDR3 reads CASSPTGAGQETQYF. The DNA for the CDR3 is TGTGCCAGCAGCCCTACAGGGGCAGGCCAAGAGACCCAGTACTTC.

The chain combines TRBV6-6 with TRBJ1-5; 7 bases line up with TRBD1. The length of the CDR3 is 14 residues. Germline V gene lookup returns CDR1 MNHNY and CDR2 SVGAGI (reference sequence). With V trimmed by 6 bases and J by 4 bases, 6 bases remained unmatched. The CDR3 DNA sequence: TGTGCCAGCAGACCAGGGACAGCAAATCAGCCCCAGCATTTT. Its translation: CASRPGTANQPQHF.

J is TRBJ2-7 and V is TRBV2; D call uncertain. Germline CDR1 and CDR2: SNHLY and FYNNEI. Trimming took off 6 bases at V and 6 bases at J, with 18 bases between the two ends. CDR3 length: 14 residues. CDR3 bases: TGTGCCAGCAGAGTAACCCGCCTTGGTTTCGAGCAGTACTTC. Amino acids: CASRVTRLGFEQYF.

The chain employs TRBV6-6 and TRBJ1-1, with 7 bases aligning to TRBD1. The germline V gene has CDR1 MNHNY and CDR2 SVGAGI (reference sequence). V lost 8 bases and J lost 0; bases outside the gene matches: 6. There are 14 residues in the CDR3. CDR3 bases: TGTGCCAGCCGAGGGGGCCTACTGAACACTGAAGCTTTCTTT. Encoded protein: CASRGGLLNTEAFF.

The V and J genes are TRBV5-1 and TRBJ1-2; D is perhaps TRBD1 (5 bases). V was cut by 1 base and J by 8 bases, with 12 bases left in between. CDR3 length: 13 residues. CDR1 and CDR2 (germline): SGHRS, YFSETQ. CDR3 nucleotide sequence: TGCGCCAGCAGCTTGTGGGACTCTAGAGGCTACACCTTC. Residues: CASSLWDSRGYTF.

The chain couples TRBV2 to TRBJ1-2; 12 bases fit TRBD1. V lost 7 bases and J lost 5; bases outside the gene matches: 17. Germline assignment: CDR1 SNHLY and CDR2 FYNNEI. This CDR3 spans 18 amino acids. The CDR3 is CASTAGGTGGARRYGYTF. Written as DNA, the CDR3 is TGTGCCAGCACCGCAGGCGGGACAGGGGGCGCGCGAAGGTATGGCTACACCTTC.

The chain couples TRBV5-6 to TRBJ2-5; 12 bases are shared with TRBD2. The better agreement between TRBJ2-7 and the DNA end casts doubt on the J call. The CDR3 extends over 18 amino acids. Germline CDR1 SGHDT, CDR2 YYEEEE. CDR3 coding DNA: TGTGCCAGCAGCACCCGGACTAGCGGGACCCTCGTTTCCAACGAGCAGTACTTC. This encodes CASSTRTSGTLVSNEQYF.